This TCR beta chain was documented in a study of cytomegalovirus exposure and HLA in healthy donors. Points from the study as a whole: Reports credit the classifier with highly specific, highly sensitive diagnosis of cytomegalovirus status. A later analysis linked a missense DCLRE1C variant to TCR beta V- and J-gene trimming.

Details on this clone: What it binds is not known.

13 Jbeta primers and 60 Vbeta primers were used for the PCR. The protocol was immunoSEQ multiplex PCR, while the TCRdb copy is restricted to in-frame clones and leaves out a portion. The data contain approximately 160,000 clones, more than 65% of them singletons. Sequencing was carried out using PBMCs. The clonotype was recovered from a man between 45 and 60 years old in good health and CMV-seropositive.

CDR3 sequence (DNA): TGTGCCAGCAGCGTAGCTACAGGGACCCCCTACGAGCAGTACTTC. It codes for CASSVATGTPYEQYF. The chain couples TRBV9 to TRBJ2-5, with a possible D match to TRBD1 (6 bases). The last part of the DNA fits TRBJ2-7 better; the J call may be wrong. This CDR3 comprises 15 residues. CDR1 and CDR2 (germline): SGDLS, YYNGEE.